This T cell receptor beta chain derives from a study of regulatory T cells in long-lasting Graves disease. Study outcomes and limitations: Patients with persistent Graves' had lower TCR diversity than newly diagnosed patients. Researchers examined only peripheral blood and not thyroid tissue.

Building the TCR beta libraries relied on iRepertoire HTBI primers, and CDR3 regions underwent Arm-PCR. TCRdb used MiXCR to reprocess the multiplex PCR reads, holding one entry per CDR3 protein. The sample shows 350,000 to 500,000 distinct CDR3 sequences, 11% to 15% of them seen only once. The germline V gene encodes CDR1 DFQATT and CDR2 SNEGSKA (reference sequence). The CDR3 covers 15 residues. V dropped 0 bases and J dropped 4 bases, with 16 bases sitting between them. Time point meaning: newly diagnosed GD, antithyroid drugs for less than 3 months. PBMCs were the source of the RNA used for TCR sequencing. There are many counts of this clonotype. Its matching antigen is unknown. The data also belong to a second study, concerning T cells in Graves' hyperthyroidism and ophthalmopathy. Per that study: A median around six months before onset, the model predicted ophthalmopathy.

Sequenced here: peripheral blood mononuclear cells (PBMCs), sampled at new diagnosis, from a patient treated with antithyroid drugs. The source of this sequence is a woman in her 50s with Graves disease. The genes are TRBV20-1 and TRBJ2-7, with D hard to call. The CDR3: CSARDARTSKYEQYF. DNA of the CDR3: TGCAGTGCTAGAGATGCCCGGACGAGTAAATACGAGCAGTACTTC.